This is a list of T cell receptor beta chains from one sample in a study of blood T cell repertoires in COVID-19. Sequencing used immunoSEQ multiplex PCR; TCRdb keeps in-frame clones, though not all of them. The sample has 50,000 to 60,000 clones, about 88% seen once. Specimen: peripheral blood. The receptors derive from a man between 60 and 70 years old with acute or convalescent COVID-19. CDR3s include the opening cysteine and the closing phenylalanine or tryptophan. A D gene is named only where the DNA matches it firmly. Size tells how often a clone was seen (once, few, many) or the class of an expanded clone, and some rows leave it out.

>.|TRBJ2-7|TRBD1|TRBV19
CASSITGGPYEQYF
TGTGCCAGTAGTATCACAGGGGGCCCCTACGAGCAGTACTTC
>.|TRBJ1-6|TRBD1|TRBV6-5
CASTRGASYNSPLHF
TGTGCCAGCACCAGGGGGGCGTCCTATAATTCACCCCTCCACTTT
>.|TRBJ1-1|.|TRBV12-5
CASGGIRGTNTEAFF
TGTGCTAGTGGGGGAATCCGGGGGACGAACACTGAAGCTTTCTTT
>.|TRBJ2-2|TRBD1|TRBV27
CASKNGQGKTGELFF
TGTGCCAGCAAAAACGGACAGGGGAAAACCGGGGAGCTGTTTTTT
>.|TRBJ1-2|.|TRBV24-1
CATSDPRGGFSGYTF
TGTGCCACCAGTGACCCGAGGGGGGGTTTTAGTGGCTACACCTTC
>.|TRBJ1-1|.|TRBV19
CASSIVFTVNTEAFF
TGTGCCAGTAGTATAGTCTTTACGGTGAACACTGAAGCTTTCTTT
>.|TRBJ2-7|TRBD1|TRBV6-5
CASSYSRQGIEGEQYF
TGTGCCAGCAGTTACTCGAGACAGGGTATCGAGGGCGAGCAGTACTTC
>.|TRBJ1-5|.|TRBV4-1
CASSQDYRGGGLSQPQHF
TGCGCCAGCAGCCAAGATTATCGGGGAGGTGGTTTAAGTCAGCCCCAGCATTTT
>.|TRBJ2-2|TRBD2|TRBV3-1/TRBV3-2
CASSPRHSGGYGTGELFF
TGTGCCAGCAGCCCCCGTCATAGCGGGGGTTATGGGACCGGGGAGCTGTTTTTT
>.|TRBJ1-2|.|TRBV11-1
CASSHQGSGYTF
TGTGCCAGCAGTCATCAGGGGAGTGGCTACACCTTC
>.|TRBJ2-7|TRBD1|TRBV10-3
CAIKTGTGDYEQYF
TGTGCCATAAAAACCGGGACAGGAGATTACGAGCAGTACTTC
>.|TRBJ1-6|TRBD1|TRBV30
CAWSVQGAGSPLHF
TGTGCCTGGAGTGTACAGGGGGCAGGCTCACCCCTCCACTTT
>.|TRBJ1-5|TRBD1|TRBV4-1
CASSQDAGTGRSPQHF
TGCGCCAGCAGCCAAGATGCCGGGACAGGGAGGTCGCCCCAGCATTTT
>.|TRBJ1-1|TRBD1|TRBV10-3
CAISKRGQSTEAFF
TGTGCCATCAGTAAAAGGGGGCAGAGCACTGAAGCTTTCTTT
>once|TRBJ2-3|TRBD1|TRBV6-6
CASSYSSGQGSDTQYF
TGTGCCAGCAGTTACTCATCCGGACAGGGATCAGATACGCAGTATTTT
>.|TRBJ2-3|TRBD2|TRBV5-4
CASSPSGGLEDTQYF
TGTGCCAGCAGCCCTAGCGGGGGCTTAGAAGATACGCAGTATTTT
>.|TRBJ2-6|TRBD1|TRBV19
CASSIDRVGANVLTF
TGTGCCAGTAGTATCGACAGGGTTGGGGCCAACGTCCTGACTTTC
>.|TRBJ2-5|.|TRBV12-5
CASGLIRVETQYF
TGTGCTAGTGGTTTGATCAGGGTAGAGACCCAGTACTTC
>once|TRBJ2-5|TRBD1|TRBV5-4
CASSLRTGGRGTQYF
TGTGCCAGCAGCTTGAGGACAGGGGGACGTGGGACCCAGTACTTC
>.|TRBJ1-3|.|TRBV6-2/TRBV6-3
CASSLNSASSGNTIYF
TGTGCCAGCAGTTTGAACAGTGCCAGCTCTGGAAACACCATATATTTT
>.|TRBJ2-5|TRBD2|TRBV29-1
CSVWPQRGRETQYF
TGCAGCGTTTGGCCCCAGCGGGGCCGAGAGACCCAGTACTTC
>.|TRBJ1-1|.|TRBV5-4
CASSSASSEAFF
TGTGCCAGCAGCTCCGCTTCCAGTGAAGCTTTCTTT
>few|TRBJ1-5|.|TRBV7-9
CASSLGGRGQPQHF
TGTGCCAGCAGCTTAGGGGGCCGCGGTCAGCCCCAGCATTTT
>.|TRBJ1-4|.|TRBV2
CASLTEGGAGEKLFF
TGTGCCAGCCTGACGGAGGGGGGGGCAGGTGAAAAACTGTTTTTT
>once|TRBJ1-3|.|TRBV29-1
CSVEAGNTIYF
TGCAGCGTCGAGGCCGGAAACACCATATATTTT
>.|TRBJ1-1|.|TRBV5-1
CASSLGVQADKAFF
TGCGCCAGCAGCTTAGGGGTGCAGGCTGACAAAGCTTTCTTT
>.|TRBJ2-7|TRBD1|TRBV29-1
CSVHSTGRIYEQYF
TGCAGCGTTCATTCGACAGGGCGAATCTACGAGCAGTACTTC
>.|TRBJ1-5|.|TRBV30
CAWSVGAGDQPQHF
TGTGCCTGGAGTGTAGGGGCAGGGGATCAGCCTCAGCATTTT
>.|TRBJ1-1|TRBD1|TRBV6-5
CASTAGGFRTEAFF
TGTGCCAGCACCGCAGGGGGCTTTAGAACTGAAGCTTTCTTT
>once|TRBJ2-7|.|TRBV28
CASSGPGFGDEQYF
TGTGCCAGCAGTGGCCCAGGGTTTGGGGACGAGCAGTACTTC
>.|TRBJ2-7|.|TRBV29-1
CSVVQVNSYEQYF
TGCAGCGTTGTACAGGTCAACTCCTACGAGCAGTACTTC
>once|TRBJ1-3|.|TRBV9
CASSVGSGVGNTIYF
TGTGCCAGCAGCGTAGGTTCAGGGGTTGGAAACACCATATATTTT
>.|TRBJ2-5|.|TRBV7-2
CASSPLGVGRQETQYF
TGTGCCAGCAGCCCCCTGGGTGTGGGGCGACAAGAGACCCAGTACTTC
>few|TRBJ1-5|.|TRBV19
CASTKEGRLHPQHF
TGTGCCAGTACCAAAGAGGGTCGACTTCACCCCCAGCATTTT
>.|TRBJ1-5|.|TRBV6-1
CASSEALGPYSNQPQHF
TGTGCCAGCAGTGAAGCGCTGGGCCCGTATAGCAATCAGCCCCAGCATTTT
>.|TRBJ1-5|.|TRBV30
CAWSSTETHNQPQHF
TGTGCCTGGAGTTCAACAGAGACCCATAATCAGCCCCAGCATTTT
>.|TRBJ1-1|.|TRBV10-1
CATPTRRAAGTEAFF
TGCGCCACCCCAACCCGCAGAGCCGCGGGCACTGAAGCTTTCTTT
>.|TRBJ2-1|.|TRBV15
CATSREPSAGDNEQFF
TGTGCCACCAGCAGAGAGCCCTCCGCCGGGGACAATGAGCAGTTCTTC
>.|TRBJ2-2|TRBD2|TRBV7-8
CASSLAGRRLAGGSTGELFF
TGTGCCAGCAGCTTAGCGGGGCGGCGACTAGCGGGGGGAAGCACCGGGGAGCTGTTTTTT
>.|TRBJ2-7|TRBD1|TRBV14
CASSPGTAYEQYF
TGTGCCAGCAGCCCGGGGACAGCCTACGAGCAGTACTTC
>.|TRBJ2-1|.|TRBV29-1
CSVIQGSYNEQFF
TGCAGCGTGATACAGGGTTCCTACAATGAGCAGTTCTTC
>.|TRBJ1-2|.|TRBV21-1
CASIPNREDYGYTF
TGTGCCAGTATACCCAACAGGGAAGACTATGGCTACACCTTC
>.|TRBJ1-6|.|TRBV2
CASSDDGGAWSPLHF
TGTGCCAGCAGTGATGATGGGGGCGCGTGGTCACCCCTCCACTTT
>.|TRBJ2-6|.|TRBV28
CASSLAVGPGSGANVLTF
TGTGCCAGCAGTCTGGCGGTGGGGCCGGGCTCTGGGGCCAACGTCCTGACTTTC
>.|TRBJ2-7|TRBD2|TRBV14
CASSRLTSGVSYEQYF
TGTGCCAGCAGCCGACTGACTAGCGGGGTATCCTACGAGCAGTACTTC
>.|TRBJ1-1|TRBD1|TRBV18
CASSPITGVNTEAFF
TGTGCCAGCTCACCGATAACAGGGGTGAACACTGAAGCTTTCTTT
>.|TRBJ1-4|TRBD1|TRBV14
CASSQEGGLNEKLFF
TGTGCCAGCAGCCAAGAAGGGGGCCTTAATGAAAAACTGTTTTTT
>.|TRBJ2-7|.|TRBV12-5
CASGLVEGSEQYF
TGTGCTAGTGGTTTGGTAGAGGGCAGCGAGCAGTACTTC
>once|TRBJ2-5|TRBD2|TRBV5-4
CASSPSGGAGETQYF
TGTGCCAGCAGTCCGAGCGGGGGGGCCGGGGAGACCCAGTACTTC
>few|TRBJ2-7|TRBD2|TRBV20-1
CSASVLAGTPYEQYF
TGCAGTGCTAGTGTGCTAGCGGGGACTCCCTACGAGCAGTACTTC
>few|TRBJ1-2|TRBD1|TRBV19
CASSMGQGIQNGYTF
TGTGCCAGTAGTATGGGACAGGGGATCCAGAATGGCTACACCTTC